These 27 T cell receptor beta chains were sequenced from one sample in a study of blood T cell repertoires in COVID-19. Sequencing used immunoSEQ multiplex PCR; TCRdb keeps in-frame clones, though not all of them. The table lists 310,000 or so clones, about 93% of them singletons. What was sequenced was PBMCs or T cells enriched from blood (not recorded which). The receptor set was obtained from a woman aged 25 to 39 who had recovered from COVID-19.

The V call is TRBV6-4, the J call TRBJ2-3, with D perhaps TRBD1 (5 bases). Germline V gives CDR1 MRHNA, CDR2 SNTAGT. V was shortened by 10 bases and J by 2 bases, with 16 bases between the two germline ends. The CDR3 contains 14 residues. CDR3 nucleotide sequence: TGTGCCACCACGGACAACTCTGCCACAGATACGCAGTATTTT. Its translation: CATTDNSATDTQYF.

Written as DNA, the CDR3 is TGTGCCAGCAGCTTGGGCGGGGGTGCCAAAAACATTCAGTACTTC. Translating it yields CASSLGGGAKNIQYF. The chain employs TRBV11-3 and TRBJ2-4, with 7 positions matching TRBD2. The V and J ends lost 3 bases and 1 base, in that order; junction bases with no gene match: 3. This CDR3 comprises 15 residues. CDR1 SGHNT and CDR2 YENEEA come from the germline V gene. The variable domain in full, completed from reference TRBV11-3 and TRBJ2-4, reads EAGVVQSPRYKIIEKKQPVAFWCNPISGHNTLYWYLQNLGQGPELLIRYENEEAVDDSQLPKDRFSAERLKGVDSTLKIQPAELGDSAVYLCASSLGGGAKNIQYFGAGTRLSVL.

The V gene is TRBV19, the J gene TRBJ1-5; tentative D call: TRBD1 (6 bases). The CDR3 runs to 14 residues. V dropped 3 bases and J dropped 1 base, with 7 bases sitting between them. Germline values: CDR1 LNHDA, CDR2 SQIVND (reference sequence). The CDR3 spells CASSIRGSNQPQHF. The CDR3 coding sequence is TGTGCCAGTAGTATCAGGGGAAGCAATCAGCCCCAGCATTTT.

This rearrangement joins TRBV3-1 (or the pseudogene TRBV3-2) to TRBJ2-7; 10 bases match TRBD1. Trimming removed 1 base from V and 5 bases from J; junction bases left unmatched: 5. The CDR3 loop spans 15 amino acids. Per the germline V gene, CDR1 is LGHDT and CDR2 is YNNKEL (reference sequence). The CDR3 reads CASSQGGQGDHEQYF. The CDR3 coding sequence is TGTGCCAGCAGCCAAGGTGGACAGGGGGATCACGAGCAGTACTTC.

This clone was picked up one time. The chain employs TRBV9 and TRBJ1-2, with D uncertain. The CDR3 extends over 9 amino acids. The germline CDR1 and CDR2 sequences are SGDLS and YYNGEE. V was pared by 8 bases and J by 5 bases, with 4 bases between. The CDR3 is CARQYGYTF. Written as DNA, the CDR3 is TGTGCCAGGCAGTATGGCTACACCTTC. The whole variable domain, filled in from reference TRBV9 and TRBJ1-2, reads DSGVTQTPKHLITATGQRVTLRCSPRSGDLSVYWYQQSLDQGLQFLIQYYNGEERAKGNILERFSAQQFPDLHSELNLSSLELGDSALYFCARQYGYTFGSGTRLTVV.

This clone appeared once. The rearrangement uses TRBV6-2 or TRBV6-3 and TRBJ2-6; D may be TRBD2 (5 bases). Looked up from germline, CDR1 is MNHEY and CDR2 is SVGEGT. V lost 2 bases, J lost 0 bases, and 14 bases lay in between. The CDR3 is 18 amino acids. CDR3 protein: CASSYDSSRDSGANVLTF. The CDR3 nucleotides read TGTGCCAGCAGTTACGATTCTAGCCGAGACTCTGGGGCCAACGTCCTGACTTTC.

CDR3 protein: CASSPSGGPNYGYTF. Written as DNA, the CDR3 is TGCGCCAGCAGCCCCTCAGGGGGCCCCAACTATGGCTACACCTTC. The V and J genes are TRBV5-1 and TRBJ1-2; 8 positions agree with TRBD1. V was clipped by 4 bases and J by 2 bases; unmatched bases: 7. The length of the CDR3 is 15 residues. Germline V CDR1 and CDR2: SGHRS, YFSETQ. Looking up the rest from reference TRBV5-1 and TRBJ1-2 gives the full variable domain: KAGVTQTPRYLIKTRGQQVTLSCSPISGHRSVSWYQQTPGQGLQFLFEYFSETQRNKGNFPGRFSGRQFSNSRSEMNVSTLELGDSALYLCASSPSGGPNYGYTFGSGTRLTVV.

The CDR3 DNA sequence: TGCAGCGTGGTAGCGGGCCCTCTCTACGAGCAGTACTTC. This codes for CSVVAGPLYEQYF. The V gene is TRBV29-1, the J gene TRBJ2-7; 7 bases line up with TRBD2. CDR3 length: 13 residues. Losses at the gene ends were 6 bases for V and 3 bases for J; bases not matched to a gene: 8. Germline V gives CDR1 SQVTM, CDR2 ANQGSEA.

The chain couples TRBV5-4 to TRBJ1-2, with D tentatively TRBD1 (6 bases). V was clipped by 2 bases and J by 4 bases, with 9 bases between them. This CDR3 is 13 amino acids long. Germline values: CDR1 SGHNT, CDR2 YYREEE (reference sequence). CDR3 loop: CASSLQGIYGYTF. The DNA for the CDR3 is TGTGCCAGCAGCTTACAGGGCATCTATGGCTACACCTTC.

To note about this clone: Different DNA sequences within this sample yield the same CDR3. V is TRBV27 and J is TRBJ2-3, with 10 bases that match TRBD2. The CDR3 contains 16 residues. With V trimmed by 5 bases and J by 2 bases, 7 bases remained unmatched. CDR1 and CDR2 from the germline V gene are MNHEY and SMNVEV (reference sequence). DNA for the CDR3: TGTGCCAGCAGTCTCTTAGCGGGAGGCTTCACAGATACGCAGTATTTT. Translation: CASSLLAGGFTDTQYF.

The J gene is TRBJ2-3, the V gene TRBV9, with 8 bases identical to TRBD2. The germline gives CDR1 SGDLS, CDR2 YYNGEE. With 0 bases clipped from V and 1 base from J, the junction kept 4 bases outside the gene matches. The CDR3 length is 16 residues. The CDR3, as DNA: TGTGCCAGCAGCGTAGCTCCGACTAGCGGCACAGATACGCAGTATTTT. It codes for CASSVAPTSGTDTQYF.

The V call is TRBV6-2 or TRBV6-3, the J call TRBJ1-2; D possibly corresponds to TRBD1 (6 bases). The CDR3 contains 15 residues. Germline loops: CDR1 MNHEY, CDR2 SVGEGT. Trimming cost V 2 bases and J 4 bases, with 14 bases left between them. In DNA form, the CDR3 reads TGTGCCAGCAGTTACCCTGGACAGCCACCCTATGGCTACACCTTC. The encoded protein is CASSYPGQPPYGYTF.

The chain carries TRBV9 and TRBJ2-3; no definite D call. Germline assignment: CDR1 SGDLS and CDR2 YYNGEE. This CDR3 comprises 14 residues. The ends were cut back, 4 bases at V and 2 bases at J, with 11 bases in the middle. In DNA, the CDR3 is TGTGCCAGCAGCATCTCAGTGCCCACAGATACGCAGTATTTT. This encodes CASSISVPTDTQYF.

The CDR3 is CASSAGAWDEQFF. CDR3 nucleotide sequence: TGTGCCAGCAGTGCGGGTGCATGGGATGAGCAGTTCTTC. The chain employs TRBV6-2 or TRBV6-3 and TRBJ2-1, with D possibly being TRBD2 (5 bases). The CDR3 spans 13 residues. Deletions cut 5 bases from V and 8 bases from J, with 13 bases between. Per the germline V gene, CDR1 is MNHEY and CDR2 is SVGEGT.

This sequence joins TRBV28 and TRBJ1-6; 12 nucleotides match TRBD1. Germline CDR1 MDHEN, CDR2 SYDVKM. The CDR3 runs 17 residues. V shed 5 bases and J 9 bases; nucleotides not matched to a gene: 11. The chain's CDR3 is CASSPGTGGKGISPLHF. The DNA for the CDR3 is TGTGCCAGCAGTCCTGGGACAGGGGGCAAGGGTATTTCACCCCTCCACTTT.

CDR3 in amino acids: CASSQDRGWAEAFF. The CDR3 nucleotides read TGTGCCAGCAGCCAAGACAGGGGATGGGCTGAAGCTTTCTTT. The V gene is TRBV14, the J gene TRBJ1-1, with a tentative D call TRBD1 (6 bases). Trimming took 0 bases from V and 6 from J, leaving 11 bases between them. The germline gives CDR1 SGHDN, CDR2 FVKESK. The CDR3 loop spans 14 amino acids.

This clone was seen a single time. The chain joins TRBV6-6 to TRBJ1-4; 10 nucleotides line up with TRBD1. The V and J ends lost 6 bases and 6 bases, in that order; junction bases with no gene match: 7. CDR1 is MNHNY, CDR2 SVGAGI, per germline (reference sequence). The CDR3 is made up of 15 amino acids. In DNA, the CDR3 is TGTGCCAGCAGAAAACAAGGGACAGGGGATGAAAAACTGTTTTTT. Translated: CASRKQGTGDEKLFF.

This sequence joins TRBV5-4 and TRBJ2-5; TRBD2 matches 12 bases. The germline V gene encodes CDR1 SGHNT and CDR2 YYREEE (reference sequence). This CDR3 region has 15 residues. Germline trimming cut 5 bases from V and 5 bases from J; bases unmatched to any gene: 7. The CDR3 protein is CASRTGLAGMETQYF. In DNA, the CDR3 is TGTGCCAGCAGGACGGGACTAGCGGGTATGGAGACCCAGTACTTC. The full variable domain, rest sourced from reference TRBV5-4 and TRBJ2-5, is ETGVTQSPTHLIKTRGQQVTLRCSSQSGHNTVSWYQQALGQGPQFIFQYYREEENGRGNFPPRFSGLQFPNYSSELNVNALELDDSALYLCASRTGLAGMETQYFGPGTRLLVL.

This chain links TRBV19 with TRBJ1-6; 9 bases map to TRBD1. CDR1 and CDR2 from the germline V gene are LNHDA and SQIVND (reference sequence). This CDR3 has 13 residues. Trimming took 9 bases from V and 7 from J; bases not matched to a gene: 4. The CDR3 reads CASRTGENSPLHF. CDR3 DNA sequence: TGTGCCAGCAGGACAGGGGAAAATTCACCCCTCCACTTT.

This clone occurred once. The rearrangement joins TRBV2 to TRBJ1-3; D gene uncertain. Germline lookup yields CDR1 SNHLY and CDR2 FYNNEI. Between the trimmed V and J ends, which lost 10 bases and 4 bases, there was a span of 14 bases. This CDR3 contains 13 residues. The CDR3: CANRDKVGNTIYF. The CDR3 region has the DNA TGTGCCAACCGAGACAAAGTCGGAAACACCATATATTTT.

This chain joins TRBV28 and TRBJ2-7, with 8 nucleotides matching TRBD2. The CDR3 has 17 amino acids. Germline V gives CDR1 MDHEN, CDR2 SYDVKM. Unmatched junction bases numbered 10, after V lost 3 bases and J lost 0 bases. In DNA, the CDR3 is TGTGCCAGCAGTTTTCCCCGGGAGGGCCCTCCCTCCTACGAGCAGTACTTC. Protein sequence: CASSFPREGPPSYEQYF.

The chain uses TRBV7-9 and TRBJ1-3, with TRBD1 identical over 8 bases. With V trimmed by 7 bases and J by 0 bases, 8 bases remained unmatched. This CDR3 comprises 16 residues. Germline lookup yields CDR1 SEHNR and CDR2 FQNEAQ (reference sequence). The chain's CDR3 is CASNRDRIYSGNTIYF. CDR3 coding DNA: TGTGCCAGCAACCGGGACAGGATTTACTCTGGAAACACCATATATTTT.

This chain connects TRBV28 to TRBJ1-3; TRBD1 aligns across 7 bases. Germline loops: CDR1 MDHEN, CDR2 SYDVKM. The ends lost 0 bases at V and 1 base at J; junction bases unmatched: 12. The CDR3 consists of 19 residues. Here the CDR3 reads CASSLWIPGQASSGNTIYF. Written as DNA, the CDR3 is TGTGCCAGCAGTTTATGGATTCCAGGACAGGCCTCATCTGGAAACACCATATATTTT.

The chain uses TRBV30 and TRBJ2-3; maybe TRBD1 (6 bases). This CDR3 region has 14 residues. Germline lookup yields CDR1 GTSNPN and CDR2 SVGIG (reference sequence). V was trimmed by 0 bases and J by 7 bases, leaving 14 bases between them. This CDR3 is CAWSVWTEIHTQYF. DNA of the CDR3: TGTGCCTGGAGTGTTTGGACAGAGATTCATACGCAGTATTTT.

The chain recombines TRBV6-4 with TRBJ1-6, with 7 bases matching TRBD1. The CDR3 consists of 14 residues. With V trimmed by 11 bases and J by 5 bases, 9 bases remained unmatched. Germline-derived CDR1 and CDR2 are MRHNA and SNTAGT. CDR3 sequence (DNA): TGTGCCGGACAAATGGGACAGAATAATTCACCCCTCCACTTT. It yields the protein CAGQMGQNNSPLHF.

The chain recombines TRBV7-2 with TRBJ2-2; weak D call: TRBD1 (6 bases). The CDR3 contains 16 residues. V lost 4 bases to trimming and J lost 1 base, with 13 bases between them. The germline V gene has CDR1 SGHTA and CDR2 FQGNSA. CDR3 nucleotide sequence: TGTGCCAGCAGCTCCGGGACACCCTTGAACACCGGGGAGCTGTTTTTT. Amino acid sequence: CASSSGTPLNTGELFF.

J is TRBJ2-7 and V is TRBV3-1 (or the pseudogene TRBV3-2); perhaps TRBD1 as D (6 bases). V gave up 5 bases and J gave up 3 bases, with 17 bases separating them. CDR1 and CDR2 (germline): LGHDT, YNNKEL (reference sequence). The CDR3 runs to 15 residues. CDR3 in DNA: TGTGCCAGCAGCTCCTACCTTACAGGGATCTACGAGCAGTACTTC. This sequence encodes CASSSYLTGIYEQYF.